These 22 T cell receptor beta chains were all obtained from the same sample, sequenced in a study of Ad26.COV2.S vaccination and SARS-CoV-2 variants. TCRdb's table, derived via immunoSEQ multiplex PCR, lists solely in-frame clones and lacks some. The sample comprises 350,000 to 400,000 clones, about 85% of which are singletons, and under 3.5% rests with the top ten. The treatment here: around 19 received Ad26.COV2.S at low or high dose, single or two shots; about 5 received placebo; per-sample allocation not given. Following the first vaccine or placebo injection, samples were taken on day 63. Specimen: peripheral blood, collected in a trial of Ad26.COV2.S vaccine versus placebo. These receptors were taken from a person aged 18-60 years who received the Ad26.COV2.S COVID-19 vaccine or a placebo.

This clone was counted a single time. This chain joins TRBV7-9 and TRBJ2-3, with a weak D call TRBD2 (6 bases). This CDR3 spans 13 amino acids. V shed 5 bases and J shed 6 bases, with 12 bases lying between them. CDR1 is SEHNR, CDR2 FQNEAQ, per germline (reference sequence). DNA of the CDR3: TGTGCCAGCAGCCCCCTGGAGGGGGATACGCAGTATTTT. Protein product: CASSPLEGDTQYF.

V is TRBV20-1 and J is TRBJ2-7; maybe TRBD2 (7 bases). The V gene's germline CDR1 is DFQATT and CDR2 SNEGSKA (reference sequence). Trimming pared 3 bases from V and 2 bases from J, leaving 14 bases between. The length of the CDR3 is 14 residues. DNA of the CDR3: TGCAGTGCTAGTTTGCGGGGGCGGGCCTACGAGCAGTACTTC. It specifies CSASLRGRAYEQYF.

The V and J genes are TRBV28 and TRBJ2-5, with TRBD2 matching over 12 bases. CDR1 MDHEN and CDR2 SYDVKM come from the germline V gene. Losses at the gene ends were 1 base for V and 5 bases for J; bases not matched to a gene: 5. The CDR3 is 16 residues long. DNA for the CDR3: TGTGCCAGCAGTTTATCCACTAGCGGGGGGCTGGAGACCCAGTACTTC. Translated, it gives CASSLSTSGGLETQYF.

The V and J genes are TRBV5-1 and TRBJ2-1; TRBD2 agrees at 10 bases. The J segment lost 6 bases and the V segment lost 4 bases, leaving 4 bases of the junction unmatched. The length of the CDR3 is 14 residues. Germline V CDR1 and CDR2: SGHRS, YFSETQ. CDR3 in DNA: TGCGCCAGCAGCCTAGCGGGGGAAGTCAATGAGCAGTTCTTC. Translation gives CASSLAGEVNEQFF.

This clone was found once. This sample includes further DNA sequences coding for the same CDR3. The CDR3 sequence is CASGLAGINEQFF. The DNA for the CDR3 is TGTGCCAGCGGACTAGCGGGGATCAATGAGCAGTTCTTC. This chain joins TRBV2 and TRBJ2-1; TRBD2 matches at 12 bases. Germline CDR1 reads SNHLY; CDR2 reads FYNNEI. CDR3 size: 13 residues. V trimming: 8 bases; J trimming: 6 bases; junction bases outside the gene matches: 2. The full variable domain, rest sourced from reference TRBV2 and TRBJ2-1, is EPEVTQTPSHQVTQMGQEVILRCVPISNHLYFYWYRQILGQKVEFLVSFYNNEISEKSEIFDDQFSVERPDGSNFTLKIRSTKLEDSAMYFCASGLAGINEQFFGPGTRLTVL.

This clone turned up a few times. The chain is built from TRBV6-5 and TRBJ2-2; 7 positions match TRBD1. Germline V gives CDR1 MNHEY, CDR2 SVGAGI. Germline trimming cut 6 bases from V and 1 base from J; bases unmatched to any gene: 2. The CDR3 is made up of 14 amino acids. Written as DNA, the CDR3 is TGTGCCAGCAGGAGACAGGGGAACACCGGGGAGCTGTTTTTT. Its translation: CASRRQGNTGELFF.

The table lists this clone with a few counts. Different DNA sequences within this sample yield the same CDR3. The rearrangement uses TRBV6-5 and TRBJ2-7; D gene unclear. Germline loops: CDR1 MNHEY, CDR2 SVGAGI. The CDR3 is made up of 11 amino acids. The V and J ends lost 6 bases and 3 bases respectively, with 6 bases between them. The CDR3 loop is CASRRIYEQYF. As DNA, the CDR3 is TGTGCCAGCAGGAGGATCTACGAGCAGTACTTC.

V is TRBV11-2 and J is TRBJ2-7; D might be TRBD2 (6 bases). Trimming left V 1 base short and J 2 bases short, with 9 bases between. The CDR3 consists of 14 residues. CDR1 is SGHAT and CDR2 is FQNNGV in the germline V gene. CDR3 loop: CASSLGWGAYEQYF. DNA of the CDR3: TGTGCCAGCAGCTTAGGGTGGGGGGCCTACGAGCAGTACTTC.

This rearrangement joins TRBV9 to TRBJ2-7; 9 bases fit TRBD1. The length of the CDR3 is 15 residues. Germline CDR1 is SGDLS and CDR2 is YYNGEE. V trimming: 4 bases; J trimming: 5 bases; junction bases outside the gene matches: 10. CDR3 amino acids: CASSNDRGEGDEQYF. The CDR3 bases are TGTGCCAGCAGCAACGACAGGGGGGAAGGGGACGAGCAGTACTTC.

V usage is TRBV7-8 and J usage is TRBJ2-1; TRBD2 matches at 8 bases. V lost 5 bases to trimming and J lost 7 bases; unmatched junction nucleotides: 7. The CDR3 contains 14 residues. Germline lookup yields CDR1 SGHVS and CDR2 FQNEAQ. CDR3 region: CASSLRGGQNEQFF. The CDR3 nucleotides are TGTGCCAGCAGCCTACGGGGGGGGCAAAATGAGCAGTTCTTC. The variable domain in full, with the rest retrieved from reference TRBV7-8 and TRBJ2-1, is GAGVSQSPRYKVAKRGQDVALRCDPISGHVSLFWYQQALGQGPEFLTYFQNEAQLDKSGLPSDRFFAERPEGSVSTLKIQRTQQEDSAVYLCASSLRGGQNEQFFGPGTRLTVL.

This chain joins TRBV10-3 and TRBJ1-4, with D unresolved. Trimming removed 4 bases from V and 8 bases from J, with 11 bases in between. Germline CDR1 ENHRY, CDR2 SYGVKD. The CDR3 runs to 13 residues. The CDR3: CAISGGKREKLFF. Here the CDR3 DNA reads TGTGCCATCAGTGGAGGAAAGAGGGAAAAACTGTTTTTT.

The chain has TRBV7-2 and TRBJ2-1; maybe TRBD2 (6 bases). Trimming removed 5 bases from V and 8 bases from J, with 10 bases in between. Germline lookup yields CDR1 SGHTA and CDR2 FQGNSA. The CDR3 totals 12 residues. The CDR3 spells CASSRLGYEQFF. In nucleotides, the CDR3 is TGTGCCAGCAGCAGACTAGGATATGAGCAGTTCTTC.

The gene calls are TRBV5-1 and TRBJ2-2; 11 bases are a match to TRBD1. J was trimmed by 7 bases and V by 4 bases; bases with no gene match: 9. This CDR3 contains 16 residues. Germline V gene sequence: CDR1 SGHRS, CDR2 YFSETQ. CDR3 nucleotides: TGCGCCAGCAGCAATTCGCCGGGACAGGGGGTCGGGGAGCTGTTTTTT. It is translated as CASSNSPGQGVGELFF.

The CDR3 reads CAWSVPQGAGNTIYF. As DNA, the CDR3 is TGTGCCTGGAGTGTGCCCCAGGGAGCTGGAAACACCATATATTTT. The chain links TRBV30 to TRBJ1-3; possibly TRBD1 for D (5 bases). The CDR3 contains 15 residues. From germline, CDR1 is GTSNPN and CDR2 SVGIG (reference sequence). V lost 0 bases and J lost 2, with 11 bases in between.

V usage is TRBV6-5 and J usage is TRBJ1-6, with 7 bases lining up with TRBD1. The CDR3 contains 14 residues. Germline CDR1 and CDR2: MNHEY and SVGAGI. The V and J ends lost 6 bases and 10 bases, in that order; junction bases with no gene match: 9. The CDR3 here is CASSLSGQPSPLHF. CDR3 nucleotides: TGTGCCAGCAGCCTTTCGGGACAGCCCTCACCCCTCCACTTT.

This clone was counted a few times. This chain's CDR3 is CASSYSYGYTF. The CDR3 DNA is TGTGCCAGCAGTTACAGCTATGGCTACACCTTC. The V call is TRBV2, the J call TRBJ1-2; D ambiguous. V lost 5 bases to trimming and J lost 4 bases, with 5 bases between them. Per the germline V gene, CDR1 is SNHLY and CDR2 is FYNNEI. The CDR3 has 11 amino acids.

The chain employs TRBV27 and TRBJ1-6; unclear D gene. There are 14 residues in the CDR3. Germline V gene data show CDR1 as MNHEY and CDR2 as SMNVEV (reference sequence). V was pared by 5 bases and J by 6 bases, with 11 bases between. The DNA for the CDR3 is TGTGCCAGCAGTCCCAGGCAGCGTAATTCACCCCTCCACTTT. This sequence encodes CASSPRQRNSPLHF.

J is TRBJ2-5 and V is TRBV4-1, with TRBD1 as a possible D gene (5 bases). Germline assignment: CDR1 MGHRA and CDR2 YSYEKL. The V end lost 3 bases, the J end lost 9 bases, and 20 bases lay between the germline ends. This CDR3 has 15 amino acids. For the CDR3, the DNA is TGCGCCAGCAGCCATCCTTTCGGCAGGGTTGAGGCCCAGTACTTC. Its translation: CASSHPFGRVEAQYF.

The CDR3 protein is CASSLGGPENTEAFF. In DNA, the CDR3 is TGCGCCAGCAGCTTGGGAGGACCGGAGAACACTGAAGCTTTCTTT. This chain links TRBV5-1 with TRBJ1-1, with D unresolved. Trimming removed 0 bases from V and 1 base from J, with 10 bases in between. Germline V gives CDR1 SGHRS, CDR2 YFSETQ. The CDR3 consists of 15 residues.

The chain links TRBV6-5 to TRBJ1-4; 7 nucleotides match TRBD1. The CDR3 is 15 amino acids. Germline-derived CDR1 and CDR2 are MNHEY and SVGAGI. Trimming removed 2 bases from V and 3 bases from J; junction bases left unmatched: 3. The CDR3 DNA is TGTGCCAGCAGTTACAGGGGGCAGGCTAATGAAAAACTGTTTTTT. Translated, it gives CASSYRGQANEKLFF.

CDR3: CASSATGLSYEQYF. CDR3 nucleotides: TGTGCCAGCAGTGCCACAGGGTTGAGCTACGAGCAGTACTTC. The chain recombines TRBV2 with TRBJ2-7; a possible D gene is TRBD1 (6 bases). This CDR3 has 14 residues. Germline-derived CDR1 and CDR2 are SNHLY and FYNNEI. Trimming cost V 4 bases and J 3 bases, with 13 bases left between them.

The CDR3 region is CASSEESEEKLFF. CDR3 coding DNA: TGCGCCAGCAGTGAAGAGTCTGAGGAAAAACTGTTTTTT. The chain carries TRBV10-2 and TRBJ1-4, with D unclear. The CDR3 is made up of 13 amino acids. V lost 3 bases and J 8 bases, leaving 10 bases between the germline ends. Per the germline V gene, CDR1 is WSHSY and CDR2 is SAAADI.